This TCR beta chain derives from a study of T cell repertoires in ileal Crohn's disease (dated by TCRdb to the late 2010s). Looking at the study overall: Median disease duration was roughly 8 years, and roughly a third of patients were identified as active smokers at the time of surgery. Every patient underwent surgery because of a complication, which was stricturing disease in around 60% and penetrating disease in roughly 39%. Postoperative therapy was given to about half of the patients, with thiopurines administered to ten to eleven patients and anti-TNF agents administered to under 20 patients. The TCR repertoire was analysed in approximately 61 patients with Crohn's disease drawn from a prospective multicentre cohort. The study was conducted in parallel with a multicentre cohort built to find predictors of early endoscopic recurrence after ileocolonic resection. A Rutgeerts score above i0 was used to define endoscopic postoperative recurrence. The study sequenced 171 mucosal samples from 57 patients, taken at several locations on the surgical specimen and at postoperative endoscopy. Study-level results and caveats: Mucosal CD4 and CD8 T cells were sorted and sequenced only in a subgroup of patients, the size of which was not stated. Endoscopic recurrence was linked to a higher percentage of high-frequency clones at surgery, and recurrence occurred in every patient whose clonality exceeded 26.8% (18/57). A significantly higher proportion of clonal expansions was observed in active smokers at surgery than in non-smokers (approximately 28% vs 17%, p=0.02). Compared with CD4 T cells, sorted CD8 T cells contained more high-frequency clones, which suggests that the mucosal expansions were mostly CD8.

The CDR3 runs 14 residues from the cysteine to the phenylalanine. Only CDR3 DNA remains: 42 bases, in frame from the first base. Trimming takes 3 bases off V and 3 bases off J; junction bases not matched to a gene: 3. The germline V gene specifies SGHAT as CDR1 and FQNNGV as CDR2. On this clone itself: Its specific antigen is unknown. There are no base qualities to consult, and no much larger clone falls within one base.

For commercial TCRB immunosequencing, roughly 0.5 micrograms of biopsy DNA were submitted for each sample. Adaptive Biotechnology amplified the CDR3 regions from genomic DNA with a two-step multiplex PCR designed to control amplification bias. In the first PCR, primers covered every V and J gene segment, and in the second PCR, barcodes and Illumina adapters were added. CDR3 libraries were sequenced on an Illumina instrument. The published analysis was carried out like this. The analysis drew on both the pipelines supplied by the vendor and custom analysis of the raw data in R/Bioconductor running R version 3.3.0. Clonality, which ranges from 0 to 1, was calculated as the inverse of the normalised Shannon entropy across all productive clones. High-frequency clones were defined as the share of the repertoire taken up by the top 100 clones, keeping only clones that passed a 95% confidence test. The Simpson index measured repertoire diversity, and the Morisita-Horn index measured overlap between samples. This is the immuneACCESS table as TCRdb keeps it, with only in-frame sequences that have V and J called. A part of the clones is gone; compared with another copy, unresolved V genes explain less than half, and the rest is unexplained. V, J and clone size are those of that table, while D and trimming were read from the DNA. The sample table records about 31,000 clones; roughly 77% of these occur just once. The ten largest account for 4.5% to 6% of the sample.

Adults with ileal or ileocolonic Crohn's disease and an indication for ileocolonic resection were eligible for inclusion. Whole ileal mucosal biopsies were stored frozen at -80°C before DNA extraction. Genomic DNA was extracted from frozen whole biopsies with a TRizol-based method and quantified on a NanoDrop 2000 spectrophotometer. This TCR was sampled from an adult with Crohn's disease. The chain uses TRBV11-2 and TRBJ1-1; TRBD1 aligns with 8 central bases. The sequencing input was ileal tissue. The CDR3 reads as follows: CASSLHRGDTEAFF. The DNA is as follows: TGTGCCAGCAGCTTGCACAGGGGGGACACTGAAGCTTTCTTT.